The rows below give T cell receptor beta chains drawn from one sample of a study of T cells in tuberculosis. Here immunoSEQ multiplex PCR was the method, and the copy in TCRdb shows in-frame clones only, minus some. The data contain tens of thousands of clones, about 89% of them singletons. The sequenced material came from PBMCs. These receptors all stem from a donor aged 5-35 years with latent tuberculosis or without tuberculosis infection. Both conserved end residues are part of each CDR3. D genes are given only for firm matches. Some rows have no size entry. The others give once, few or many, or a class for an expanded clone.

abundance | d_gene | j_gene | v_gene | CDR3nt | CDR3aa
NA | TRBD1 | TRBJ2-5 | TRBV5-1 | TGCGCCAGCGGACTGAATGGGGGACAGGAGATACAAGAGACCCAGTACTTC | CASGLNGGQEIQETQYF
NA | TRBD1 | TRBJ1-2 | TRBV18 | TGTGCCAGCTCACCCGGAGGGGGCTCATGGGGATATGGCTACACCTTC | CASSPGGGSWGYGYTF
NA | NA | TRBJ2-3 | TRBV7-9 | TGTGCCAGCAGCTTCGGCACAGATACGCAGTATTTT | CASSFGTDTQYF
NA | TRBD1 | TRBJ1-1 | TRBV19 | TGTGCCAGTAGTATAGGGACAGGGATCACTGAAGCTTTCTTT | CASSIGTGITEAFF
NA | TRBD1 | TRBJ2-7 | TRBV4-2 | TGTGCCAGCAGCCACCTCCCGAGACAGGGATTTTACTACGAGCAGTACTTC | CASSHLPRQGFYYEQYF
NA | NA | TRBJ2-2 | TRBV11-2 | TGTGCCAGCACCCGGGACAAGGGTAGCAAAGAGGCAAGGACCGGGGAGCTGTTTTTT | CASTRDKGSKEARTGELFF
NA | TRBD1 | TRBJ1-2 | TRBV27 | TGTGCCAGCACAAAACGACAGGGAACCTATGGCTACACCTTC | CASTKRQGTYGYTF
NA | TRBD1 | TRBJ2-7 | TRBV19 | TGTGCCAGTAGTGGGGGCCGACAGGGGCCTTCCTACGAGCAGTACTTC | CASSGGRQGPSYEQYF
NA | NA | TRBJ2-3 | TRBV7-9 | TGTGCCAGCAGCTTCCGTCGGGGTGCAGATACGCAGTATTTT | CASSFRRGADTQYF
NA | NA | TRBJ1-2 | TRBV10-3 | TGTGCCATCAGCCTAGACCCTACAGGGGGCTACACCTTC | CAISLDPTGGYTF
NA | NA | TRBJ2-7 | TRBV27 | TGTGCCAGCAGTCCCTCTGCGAATTACGAGCAGTACTTC | CASSPSANYEQYF
once | NA | TRBJ2-7 | TRBV28 | TGTGCCAGCAGTGAACAGGGAGTGGACGAGCAGTACTTC | CASSEQGVDEQYF
NA | TRBD2 | TRBJ2-7 | TRBV11-2 | TGTGCCAGCAGCTTAAGGCTAGCGGGGGCCTACGAGCAGTACTTC | CASSLRLAGAYEQYF
few | NA | TRBJ2-5 | TRBV14 | TGTGCCAGCAGCCAAAACCGGGAGACCCAGTACTTC | CASSQNRETQYF
NA | NA | TRBJ1-3 | TRBV5-4 | TGTGCCAGCAGCTGGGCAGGGGCACTCAGCTCTGGAAACACCATATATTTT | CASSWAGALSSGNTIYF
once | NA | TRBJ2-2 | TRBV29-1 | TGCAGCGTCCTCAGGGGGGCGGGGGGCTCAACCGGGGAGCTGTTTTTT | CSVLRGAGGSTGELFF
NA | TRBD1 | TRBJ1-1 | TRBV7-9 | TGTGCCAGCAGCTTATCGTTGGGACAGTACGATGAAGCTTTCTTT | CASSLSLGQYDEAFF
NA | NA | TRBJ1-3 | TRBV21-1 | TGTGCCAGCAGCAAAGTCAGAGGGACAGGAGTCATCCCTGGAAACACCATATATTTT | CASSKVRGTGVIPGNTIYF